Below are 21 T cell receptor beta chains sequenced from a single sample in a study of blood T cell repertoires in COVID-19. Using immunoSEQ multiplex PCR, the repertoire was profiled, and TCRdb retains in-frame clones only, with some absent. The repertoire holds 60,000 to 75,000 clones, with roughly three quarters as singletons. The specimen was peripheral blood. These receptors were obtained from a woman in her forties or fifties with acute or convalescent COVID-19.

This clone showed up just once. The V gene is TRBV14, the J gene TRBJ2-3; the match to TRBD2 covers 8 bases. The V gene's germline CDR1 is SGHDN and CDR2 FVKESK. J lost 2 bases, V lost 0 bases, and 10 bases had no gene match. CDR3 length: 18 residues. The CDR3 DNA sequence: TGTGCCAGCAGCCAAGAAAGAGGCCTAGCGGGTCTCACAGATACGCAGTATTTT. Amino acid sequence: CASSQERGLAGLTDTQYF.

The rearrangement joins TRBV28 to TRBJ2-7, with D possibly matching TRBD2 (6 bases). V lost 1 base and J lost 0, with 22 bases in between. The CDR3 extends over 19 amino acids. Germline V gene data show CDR1 as MDHEN and CDR2 as SYDVKM. The CDR3 reads CASSLSYPAGRVSSYEQYF. In DNA, the CDR3 is TGTGCCAGCAGTTTATCCTACCCAGCGGGCAGGGTAAGCTCCTACGAGCAGTACTTC.

CDR3 coding DNA: TGTGCCAGTAGCAATAGCGGGGGCACGGATGAGCAGTTCTTC. Translating gives CASSNSGGTDEQFF. The rearrangement links TRBV19 to TRBJ2-1; 9 positions agree with TRBD2. The CDR3 length is 14 residues. V shed 6 bases and J 8 bases; nucleotides not matched to a gene: 8. CDR1 LNHDA and CDR2 SQIVND come from the germline V gene (reference sequence).

The chain couples TRBV2 to TRBJ1-2, with TRBD1 matching 8 bases. CDR1 SNHLY and CDR2 FYNNEI come from the germline V gene. The CDR3 is 15 residues long. V lost 3 bases to trimming and J lost 8 bases; unmatched junction nucleotides: 11. The CDR3 DNA reads as TGTGCCAGCAGTGACCTCCGGACAGGGCAGGGCGGCTACACCTTC. Translation gives CASSDLRTGQGGYTF. The full variable domain, rest sourced from reference TRBV2 and TRBJ1-2, is EPEVTQTPSHQVTQMGQEVILRCVPISNHLYFYWYRQILGQKVEFLVSFYNNEISEKSEIFDDQFSVERPDGSNFTLKIRSTKLEDSAMYFCASSDLRTGQGGYTFGSGTRLTVV.

The chain carries TRBV27 and TRBJ2-7; 9 bases are a match to TRBD1. There are 15 residues in the CDR3. Trimming removed 4 bases from V and 5 bases from J; junction bases left unmatched: 9. Germline V gives CDR1 MNHEY, CDR2 SMNVEV (reference sequence). The CDR3 sequence: CASSWSGTGRNEQYF. In DNA form, the CDR3 reads TGTGCCAGCAGTTGGTCCGGGACAGGGAGGAACGAGCAGTACTTC.

This clone was recorded a few times. The CDR3: CAIGDLGHNEQFF. CDR3 nucleotides: TGTGCCATAGGGGACTTAGGGCACAATGAGCAGTTCTTC. The chain uses TRBV10-3 and TRBJ2-1; possibly TRBD2 for D (6 bases). Germline CDR1 is ENHRY and CDR2 is SYGVKD. CDR3 size: 13 residues. V was pared by 9 bases and J by 5 bases, with 14 bases between.

The chain carries TRBV6-5 and TRBJ2-6; D gene unclear. CDR1 and CDR2 from the germline V gene are MNHEY and SVGAGI. V gave up 10 bases and J gave up 0 bases, with 7 bases separating them. The CDR3 totals 13 residues. The CDR3 loop reads CATGASGANVLTF. For the CDR3, the DNA is TGTGCCACCGGTGCCTCTGGGGCCAACGTCCTGACTTTC.

The chain is built from TRBV5-4 and TRBJ1-2; 7 bases are shared with TRBD1. Germline CDR1 is SGHNT and CDR2 is YYREEE (reference sequence). With V trimmed by 0 bases and J by 4 bases, 9 bases remained unmatched. CDR3 size: 16 residues. The CDR3 is CASSLAATGSIYGYTF. DNA of the CDR3: TGTGCCAGCAGCTTGGCCGCGACAGGGAGTATCTATGGCTACACCTTC.

This rearrangement joins TRBV2 to TRBJ2-4, with unresolved D. The germline V and J ends were trimmed by 10 bases and 0 bases, with 7 bases remaining between them. Germline-derived CDR1 and CDR2 are SNHLY and FYNNEI. The CDR3 is made up of 12 amino acids. The CDR3: CATLVAKNIQYF. The CDR3 DNA reads TGTGCCACCCTTGTAGCCAAAAACATTCAGTACTTC. Full variable domain (outside the CDR3, taken from reference TRBV2 and TRBJ2-4): EPEVTQTPSHQVTQMGQEVILRCVPISNHLYFYWYRQILGQKVEFLVSFYNNEISEKSEIFDDQFSVERPDGSNFTLKIRSTKLEDSAMYFCATLVAKNIQYFGAGTRLSVL.

The V gene is TRBV5-1, the J gene TRBJ2-2; D is unclear. Trimming pared 0 bases from V and 7 bases from J, leaving 13 bases between. Germline CDR1 reads SGHRS; CDR2 reads YFSETQ. This CDR3 contains 15 residues. The CDR3 DNA is TGCGCCAGCAGCTTGGTTCGTGGATCGGGCGGGGAGCTGTTTTTT. Encoded protein: CASSLVRGSGGELFF.

The chain has TRBV7-8 and TRBJ1-5; tentatively, D is TRBD1 (5 bases). The CDR3 loop spans 17 amino acids. V lost 1 base to trimming and J lost 1 base, with 14 bases between them. Per the germline V gene, CDR1 is SGHVS and CDR2 is FQNEAQ. The CDR3 is CASSLVGTRESNQPQHF. The CDR3 DNA reads as TGTGCCAGCAGCTTAGTTGGGACTCGGGAAAGCAATCAGCCCCAGCATTTT.

V usage is TRBV3-1 (or the pseudogene TRBV3-2) and J usage is TRBJ1-3; D gene unclear. Germline V lookup: CDR1 LGHDT, CDR2 YNNKEL (reference sequence). V was clipped by 1 base and J by 2 bases, with 6 bases between them. The CDR3 has 14 residues. CDR3 protein: CASSQGATGNTIYF. CDR3 nucleotide sequence: TGTGCCAGCAGCCAAGGAGCGACTGGAAACACCATATATTTT.

This chain links TRBV6-6 with TRBJ1-5; a possible D gene is TRBD1 (6 bases). The CDR3 runs 16 residues. The germline CDR1 and CDR2 sequences are MNHNY and SVGAGI (reference sequence). Trimming left V 8 bases short and J 3 bases short, with 20 bases between. The CDR3 bases are TGTGCCAGCCGACGGGTGGCAGGGGTGAACAATCAGCCCCAGCATTTT. Residues: CASRRVAGVNNQPQHF.

V gene TRBV27 combines with J gene TRBJ2-6; D may be TRBD1 (8 bases). CDR1 and CDR2 (germline): MNHEY, SMNVEV (reference sequence). The CDR3 has 18 amino acids. Trimming took 1 base from V and 2 from J, leaving 15 bases between them. The CDR3 loop reads CASSLLQGGAAGANVLTF. CDR3 DNA sequence: TGTGCCAGCAGTTTATTACAGGGGGGGGCGGCTGGGGCCAACGTCCTGACTTTC.

The chain carries TRBV6-1 and TRBJ1-2; 10 bases line up with TRBD1. Germline assignment: CDR1 MNHNS and CDR2 SASEGT. Losses at the gene ends were 0 bases for V and 5 bases for J; bases not matched to a gene: 3. The CDR3 is made up of 15 amino acids. CDR3 loop: CASSEAGTGVYGYTF. The CDR3 bases are TGTGCCAGCAGTGAAGCCGGGACAGGGGTATATGGCTACACCTTC.

This rearrangement joins TRBV11-2 to TRBJ2-1, with 9 bases fitting TRBD2. The CDR3 sequence is 17 residues long. The trim removed 0 bases at V and 3 bases at J, leaving 6 bases unmatched. CDR1 is SGHAT, CDR2 FQNNGV, per germline. The CDR3 DNA follows: TGTGCCAGCAGCTTAGAGACGACTAGCGGCAACTACAATGAGCAGTTCTTC. This encodes CASSLETTSGNYNEQFF.

This clone was seen just once. V gene TRBV6-6 combines with J gene TRBJ1-5; D possibly corresponds to TRBD1 (5 bases). Per germline, CDR1 MNHNY and CDR2 SVGAGI (reference sequence). This CDR3 has 16 residues. The V and J ends lost 2 bases and 1 base respectively, with 12 bases between them. CDR3 in amino acids: CASSYGGVASNQPQHF. As DNA, the CDR3 is TGTGCCAGCAGTTACGGGGGGGTTGCGAGCAATCAGCCCCAGCATTTT.

A note on this clone: Different DNA sequences within this sample yield the same CDR3. The rearrangement joins TRBV6-1 to TRBJ1-1; D gene unclear. The length of the CDR3 is 13 residues. CDR1 is MNHNS and CDR2 is SASEGT in the germline V gene. V was pared by 2 bases and J by 0 bases, with 4 bases between. This CDR3 reads CASSETVNTEAFF. DNA of the CDR3: TGTGCCAGCAGTGAAACAGTGAACACTGAAGCTTTCTTT.

The rearrangement links TRBV29-1 to TRBJ1-1; D possibly corresponds to TRBD1 (6 bases). Between the trimmed V and J ends, which lost 5 bases and 5 bases, there was a span of 12 bases. CDR1 is SQVTM, CDR2 ANQGSEA, per germline. The CDR3 contains 12 residues. The CDR3 nucleotides read TGCAGCGTTACCCGACAGGTTACTGAAGCTTTCTTT. Translating it yields CSVTRQVTEAFF.

The chain recombines TRBV6-2 or TRBV6-3 with TRBJ2-2, with a possible D match to TRBD2 (5 bases). V shed 2 bases and J shed 4 bases, with 8 bases lying between them. CDR3 length: 14 residues. Germline V lookup: CDR1 MNHEY, CDR2 SVGEGT. DNA of the CDR3: TGTGCCAGCAGTTACGAGGGTATCACCGGGGAGCTGTTTTTT. Its translation is CASSYEGITGELFF.

The DNA for the CDR3 is TGCAGCGTTGACGAGTACAATGAGCAGTTCTTC. The encoded protein is CSVDEYNEQFF. The chain uses TRBV29-1 and TRBJ2-1; D ambiguous. This CDR3 region has 11 residues. CDR1 SQVTM and CDR2 ANQGSEA come from the germline V gene. V lost 3 bases and J lost 4, with 4 bases in between.